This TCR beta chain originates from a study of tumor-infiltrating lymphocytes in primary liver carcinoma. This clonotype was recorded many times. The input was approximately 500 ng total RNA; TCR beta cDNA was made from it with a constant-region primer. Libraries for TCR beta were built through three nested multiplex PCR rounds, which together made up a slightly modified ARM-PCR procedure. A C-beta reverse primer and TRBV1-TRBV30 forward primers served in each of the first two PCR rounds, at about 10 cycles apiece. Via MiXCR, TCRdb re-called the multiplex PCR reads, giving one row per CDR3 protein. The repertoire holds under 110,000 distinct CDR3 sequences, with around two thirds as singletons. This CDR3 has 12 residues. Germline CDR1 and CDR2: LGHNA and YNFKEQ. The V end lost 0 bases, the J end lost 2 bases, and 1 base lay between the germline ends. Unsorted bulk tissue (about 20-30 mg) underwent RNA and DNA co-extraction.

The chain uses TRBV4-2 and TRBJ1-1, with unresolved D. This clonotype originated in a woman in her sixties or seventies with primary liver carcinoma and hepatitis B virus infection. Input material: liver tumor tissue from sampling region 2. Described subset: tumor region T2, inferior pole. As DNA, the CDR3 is TGTGCCAGCAGCCAAGATAACACTGAAGCTTTCTTT. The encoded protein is CASSQDNTEAFF.